The clone carrying this T cell receptor beta chain was detected once. Per germline, CDR1 SGHRS and CDR2 YFSETQ. J was trimmed by 2 bases and V by 3 bases; bases with no gene match: 5. CDR3 length: 15 residues. This entry comes from a study of blood T cell repertoires in COVID-19. TCRdb's copy holds only in-frame clones and misses some; the assay was immunoSEQ multiplex PCR. Of about 55,000 clones listed, 75% to 95% are singletons. This rearrangement joins TRBV5-1 to TRBJ2-7; 10 nucleotides align to TRBD1. The specimen sequenced was peripheral blood. This receptor was obtained from a man in his forties or fifties with acute or convalescent COVID-19. The CDR3 is CASSSGQGETYEQYF. Written as DNA, the CDR3 is TGCGCCAGCAGCTCCGGACAGGGGGAAACCTACGAGCAGTACTTC.